This TCR beta chain was recorded in a study of human T cells and chemical hapten exposure. Turning to the study itself: The sensitizer, 2% DPC, was used on roughly 2 cm by roughly 2 cm of upper inner arm skin. Each patch test put 0.01% DPC on the upper back, and results were read at 6 days.

As to this clonotype: Its antigen remains unknown.

The CDR3 loop spans 16 amino acids. The germline V gene has CDR1 LGHNA and CDR2 YSLEER. With 0 bases removed from V and 8 bases from J, the gap between germline ends came to 19 bases. Overall study results and limits: Those TCRs sitting above 1 in 1000 frequency stayed the same with DPC sensitization. Alopecia affecting every donor means their immune response may not match healthy people's.

TCRdb reprocessed the RACE reads with MiXCR, giving one entry per CDR3 protein. Of around 200,000 distinct CDR3 sequences listed, nearly 30% are singletons. Time point in this sample: pre-sensitization, week 0. The sample's treatment: therapeutic diphenylcyclopropenone sensitization with weekly scalp DPC. The sample here was whole blood, taken in connection with sensitization to the hapten diphenylcyclopropenone (DPC). The chain combines TRBV4-3 with TRBJ1-2; no firm D call. The source is a woman younger than 45 with alopecia areata. Some clones in this sample may be carry-over from other donors' samples. The DNA for the CDR3 is TGCGCCAGCAGCCAAGATCCGCGGGTCACTTCGCGGGGCTACACCTTC. This gives the protein CASSQDPRVTSRGYTF.